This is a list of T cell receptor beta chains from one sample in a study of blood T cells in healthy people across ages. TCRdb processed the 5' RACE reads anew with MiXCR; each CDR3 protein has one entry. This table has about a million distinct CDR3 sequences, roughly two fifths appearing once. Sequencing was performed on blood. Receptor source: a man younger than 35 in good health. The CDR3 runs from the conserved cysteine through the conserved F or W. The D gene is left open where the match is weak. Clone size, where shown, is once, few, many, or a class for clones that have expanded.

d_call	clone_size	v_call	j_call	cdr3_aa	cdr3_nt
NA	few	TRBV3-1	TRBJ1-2	CASSQDIVSNYGYTF	TGTGCCAGCAGCCAAGATATAGTCTCTAACTATGGCTACACCTTC
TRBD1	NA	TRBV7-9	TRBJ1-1	CASSFPGQGMNTEAFF	TGTGCCAGCAGCTTTCCCGGACAGGGCATGAACACTGAAGCTTTCTTT
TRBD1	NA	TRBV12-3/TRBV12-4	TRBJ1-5	CASSPQTGGGQPQHF	TGTGCCAGCAGCCCCCAGACAGGGGGCGGTCAGCCCCAGCATTTT
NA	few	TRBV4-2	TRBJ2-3	CASSQGMGDWTDTQYF	TGTGCCAGCAGCCAAGGAATGGGGGATTGGACAGATACGCAGTATTTT
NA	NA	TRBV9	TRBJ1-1	CASSRDSYMNTEAFF	TGTGCCAGCAGCCGAGACAGCTACATGAACACTGAAGCTTTCTTT
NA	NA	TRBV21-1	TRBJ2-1	CASIGKTQFF	TGTGCCAGCATAGGGAAGACCCAGTTCTTC
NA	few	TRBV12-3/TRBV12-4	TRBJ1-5	CASSPDDSNQPQHF	TGTGCCAGCAGCCCGGACGATAGCAATCAGCCCCAGCATTTT
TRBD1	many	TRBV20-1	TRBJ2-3	CSANSGTGVTDTQYF	TGCAGTGCTAATTCCGGGACAGGAGTCACAGATACGCAGTATTTT
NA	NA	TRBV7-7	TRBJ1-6	CASGQSRGSNNSPLHF	TGTGCCAGCGGCCAGTCAAGGGGATCGAATAATTCACCCCTCCACTTT
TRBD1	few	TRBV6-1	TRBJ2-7	CASRAGTGLYEQYF	TGTGCCAGCAGAGCCGGGACAGGACTCTACGAGCAGTACTTC
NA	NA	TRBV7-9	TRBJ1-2	CANSLGGQLYNYGYTF	TGTGCTAACAGCTTAGGAGGACAGCTCTATAACTATGGCTACACTTTC
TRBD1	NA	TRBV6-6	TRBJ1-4	CASSPPGTGSGEKLFF	TGTGCCAGCAGTCCACCCGGGACAGGGTCAGGTGAAAAACTGTTTTTT
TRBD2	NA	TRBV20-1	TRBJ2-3	CSVAGEQLTDTQYF	TGCAGTGTCGCGGGGGAACAACTCACAGATACGCAGTATTTT
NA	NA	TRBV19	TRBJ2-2	CASITSPPGELFF	TGTGCCAGTATCACCTCCCCACCCGGGGAGCTGTTTTTT
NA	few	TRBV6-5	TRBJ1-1	CASSTLATEAFF	TGTGCCAGCAGTACCCTAGCCACTGAAGCTTTCTTT
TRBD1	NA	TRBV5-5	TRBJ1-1	CASDRESPEAFF	TGTGCCAGTGACAGGGAAAGTCCTGAAGCTTTCTTT
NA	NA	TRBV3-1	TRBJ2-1	CASSQSGPQFF	TGTGCCAGCAGCCAATCGGGGCCGCAGTTCTTC
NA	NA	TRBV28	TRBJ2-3	CAGTRGGGPDTQYF	TGTGCCGGCACCCGAGGAGGGGGCCCAGATACGCAGTATTTT
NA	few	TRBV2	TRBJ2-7	CASLKVGEQYF	TGTGCCAGCTTGAAGGTCGGCGAGCAGTACTTC
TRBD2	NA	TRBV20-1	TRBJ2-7	CSARWSGGLYEQYF	TGCAGTGCTAGATGGAGCGGGGGGCTTTACGAGCAGTACTTC
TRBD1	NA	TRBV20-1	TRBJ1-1	CSAPGQLNTEAFF	TGCAGTGCTCCGGGACAGCTGAACACTGAAGCTTTCTTT
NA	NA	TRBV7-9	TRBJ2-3	CASSSVSGATDTQYF	TGTGCCAGCAGCTCCGTTTCAGGGGCTACAGATACGCAGTATTTT
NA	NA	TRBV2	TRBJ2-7	CASRADTSYEQYF	TGTGCCAGCAGGGCCGACACCAGCTACGAGCAGTACTTC
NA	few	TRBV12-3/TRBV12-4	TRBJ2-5	CASSPGQSETQYF	TGTGCCAGCAGTCCAGGACAGTCGGAGACCCAGTACTTC
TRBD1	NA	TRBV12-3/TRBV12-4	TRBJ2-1	CASSFDRGEEFF	TGTGCCAGCAGCTTCGACAGGGGCGAGGAGTTCTTC
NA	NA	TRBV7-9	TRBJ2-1	CASSYLALYNEQFF	TGTGCCAGCAGCTACTTAGCGCTCTACAATGAGCAGTTCTTC
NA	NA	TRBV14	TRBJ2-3	CASSQARPYTDTQYF	TGTGCCAGCAGCCAGGCCAGACCGTACACAGATACGCAGTATTTT
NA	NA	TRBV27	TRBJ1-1	CASSGGTANTEAFF	TGTGCCAGCAGTGGGGGGACGGCGAACACTGAAGCTTTCTTT
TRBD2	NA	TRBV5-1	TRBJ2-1	CASSFATSGGSSYNEQFF	TGCGCCAGCAGCTTCGCGACTAGCGGGGGCAGCTCCTACAATGAGCAGTTCTTC
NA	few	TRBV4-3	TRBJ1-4	CASSQEVAGAANEKLFF	TGCGCCAGCAGCCAAGAAGTGGCGGGGGCGGCTAATGAAAAACTGTTTTTT
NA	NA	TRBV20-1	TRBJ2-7	CSASWGSYEQYF	TGCAGTGCTAGCTGGGGATCCTACGAGCAGTACTTC
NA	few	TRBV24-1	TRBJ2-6	CATSDSTASGANVLTF	TGTGCCACCAGTGATTCGACAGCCTCTGGGGCCAACGTCCTGACTTTC
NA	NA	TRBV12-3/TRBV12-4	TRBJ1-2	CASSYLAGNSLGYTF	TGTGCCAGCAGTTACCTGGCGGGGAACTCCCTTGGCTACACCTTC
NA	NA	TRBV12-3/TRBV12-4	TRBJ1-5	CASSPRQKTYNQPQHF	TGTGCCAGCAGTCCGAGACAGAAGACCTACAATCAGCCCCAGCATTTT
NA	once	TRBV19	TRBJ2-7	CASSSAGGNSCEQYF	TGTGCCAGTAGTTCCGCCGGGGGAAATTCCTGCGAGCAGTACTTC
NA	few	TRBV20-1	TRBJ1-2	CSARDERAAGYTF	TGCAGTGCTAGAGATGAGAGGGCGGCCGGCTACACCTTC
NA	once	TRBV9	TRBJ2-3	CASSESISTDTQYF	TGTGCCAGCAGCGAAAGCATCAGCACAGATACGCAGTATTTT
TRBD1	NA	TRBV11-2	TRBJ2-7	CASSPGQGHPYF	TGTGCCAGCAGCCCAGGACAGGGCCATCCGTACTTC
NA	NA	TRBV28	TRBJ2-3	CASSSTGSFTDTQYF	TGTGCCAGCAGTTCAACAGGGTCGTTCACAGATACGCAGTATTTT
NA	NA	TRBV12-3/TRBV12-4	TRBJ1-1	CASSAPPGTEAFF	TGTGCCAGCAGTGCCCCACCGGGTACTGAAGCTTTCTTT
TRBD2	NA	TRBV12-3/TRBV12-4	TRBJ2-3	CASRVSSGSTDMQYF	TGTGCCAGCAGGGTAAGCAGCGGGAGCACAGATATGCAGTATTTT